The following is a TCR beta chain sequence with its context. The data belong to a study of control samples from healthy donors and cancer patients. Data came from immunoSEQ multiplex PCR; TCRdb stores just in-frame clones and leaves some out. The sample shows 100,000 to 150,000 clones, more than 70% of them seen only once. The CDR3 consists of 15 residues. V lost 5 bases and J lost 6, with 16 bases in between. CDR1 MNHEY and CDR2 SMNVEV come from the germline V gene (reference sequence). This clonotype was obtained from a man in his sixties in good health. Sequencing was carried out using blood. The chain joins TRBV27 to TRBJ1-4, with unresolved D. This CDR3 reads CASSRARLGDEKLFF. In DNA form, the CDR3 reads TGTGCCAGCAGTCGAGCCAGGCTGGGCGATGAAAAACTGTTTTTT.